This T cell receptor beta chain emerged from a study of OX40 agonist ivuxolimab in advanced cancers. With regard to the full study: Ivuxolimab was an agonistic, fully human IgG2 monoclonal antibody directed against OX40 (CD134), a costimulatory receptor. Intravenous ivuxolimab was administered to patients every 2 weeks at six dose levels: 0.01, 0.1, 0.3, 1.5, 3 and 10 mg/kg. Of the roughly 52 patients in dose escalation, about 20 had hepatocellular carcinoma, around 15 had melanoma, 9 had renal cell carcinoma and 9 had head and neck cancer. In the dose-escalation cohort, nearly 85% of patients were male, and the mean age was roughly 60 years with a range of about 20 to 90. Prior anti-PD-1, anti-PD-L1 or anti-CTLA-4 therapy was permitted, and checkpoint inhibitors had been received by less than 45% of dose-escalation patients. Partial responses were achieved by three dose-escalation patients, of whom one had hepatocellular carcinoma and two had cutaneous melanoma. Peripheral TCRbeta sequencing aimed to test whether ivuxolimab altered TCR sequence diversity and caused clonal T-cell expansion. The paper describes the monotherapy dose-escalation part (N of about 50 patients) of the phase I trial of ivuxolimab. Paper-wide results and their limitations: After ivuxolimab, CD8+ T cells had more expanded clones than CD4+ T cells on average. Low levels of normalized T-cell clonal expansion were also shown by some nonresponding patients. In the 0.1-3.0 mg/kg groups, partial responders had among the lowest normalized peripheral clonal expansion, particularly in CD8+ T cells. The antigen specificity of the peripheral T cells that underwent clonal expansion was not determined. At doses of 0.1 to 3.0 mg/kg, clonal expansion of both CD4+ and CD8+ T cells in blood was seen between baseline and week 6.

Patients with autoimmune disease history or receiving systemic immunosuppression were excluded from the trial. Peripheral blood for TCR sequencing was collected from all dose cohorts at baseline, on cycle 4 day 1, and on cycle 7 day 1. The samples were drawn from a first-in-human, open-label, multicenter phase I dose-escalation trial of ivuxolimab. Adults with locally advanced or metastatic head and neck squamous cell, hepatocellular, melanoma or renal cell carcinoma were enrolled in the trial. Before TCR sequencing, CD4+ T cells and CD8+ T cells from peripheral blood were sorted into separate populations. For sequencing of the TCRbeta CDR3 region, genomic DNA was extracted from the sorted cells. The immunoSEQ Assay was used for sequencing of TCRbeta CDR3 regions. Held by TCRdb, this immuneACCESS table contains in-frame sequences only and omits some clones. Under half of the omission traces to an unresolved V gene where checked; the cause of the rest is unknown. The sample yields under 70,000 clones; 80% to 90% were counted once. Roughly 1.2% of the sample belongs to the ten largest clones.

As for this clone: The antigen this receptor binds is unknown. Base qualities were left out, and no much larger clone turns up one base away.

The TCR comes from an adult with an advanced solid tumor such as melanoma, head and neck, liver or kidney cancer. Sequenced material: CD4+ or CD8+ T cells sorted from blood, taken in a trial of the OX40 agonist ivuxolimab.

The CDR3 protein: CASSLGSGGNEQFF. The DNA sequence is given as TGCGCCAGCAGCTTGGGTTCAGGCGGGAATGAGCAGTTCTTC. The chain couples TRBV5-1 to TRBJ2-1, and possibly TRBD2, on 5 matching bases. The CDR3 covers 14 residues, taking in both the cysteine and the phenylalanine. The DNA shown is the 42-base CDR3, in frame from base 1. CDR1 and CDR2 (SGHRS, YFSETQ) derive from the germline V gene. The trim is 0 bases for V and 7 bases for J, with a gap of 11 bases between the germline ends.